Listed below are T cell receptor beta chains from one sample, sequenced in a study of T cells in Graves' hyperthyroidism and ophthalmopathy. One entry per CDR3 protein results from TCRdb running MiXCR on the multiplex PCR reads. Here the sample spans hundreds of thousands of distinct CDR3 sequences, 11% to 15% being singletons. Source material: blood. These TCRs come from a woman between 18 and 29 years old with Graves' hyperthyroidism. CDR3s include the opening cysteine and the closing phenylalanine or tryptophan. The order of the fields is CDR3 DNA, CDR3 protein, V gene, clone size, J gene, D gene. D genes are given only for firm matches. Rows give clone size only sometimes, using once, few, many, or a class for an expanded clone.

DNA: TGTGCCGTGGGGAATGCGGGAGGGGGCTACGAGCAGTACTTC; CDR3: CAVGNAGGGYEQYF; V: TRBV19; size: few; J: TRBJ2-7; D: TRBD2
DNA: TGTGCCAGCAGTTTATTCGATTGGCCCTTGGACACTGAAGCTTTCTTT; CDR3: CASSLFDWPLDTEAFF; V: TRBV28; size: many; J: TRBJ1-1; D: .
DNA: TGCAGTGCTCCCGGGACGGATGCCTCCGAAGAGACCCAGTACTTC; CDR3: CSAPGTDASEETQYF; V: TRBV20-1; size: .; J: TRBJ2-5; D: .
DNA: TGCAGCGCCAGACAGGGGTTGAACACTGAAGCTTTCTTT; CDR3: CSARQGLNTEAFF; V: TRBV29-1; size: many; J: TRBJ1-1; D: TRBD1
DNA: TGTGCCAGTGTAGAGGGACAGCCTTCCTACGAGCAGTACTTC; CDR3: CASVEGQPSYEQYF; V: TRBV6-2/TRBV6-3; size: few; J: TRBJ2-7; D: TRBD1
DNA: TGTGCCAGCAGCTCTGACGGGACTAGCGGCACAGATACGCAGTATTTT; CDR3: CASSSDGTSGTDTQYF; V: TRBV4-2; size: few; J: TRBJ2-3; D: TRBD2
DNA: TGCGCCAGCAGCCAAGGTCTCGACGAGTCCAGTTCCATCTACAATGAGCAGTTCTTC; CDR3: CASSQGLDESSSIYNEQFF; V: TRBV4-3; size: .; J: TRBJ2-1; D: .
DNA: TGCGCCAGCAGCTTTTCCAGGGGGCATGGCTACACCTTC; CDR3: CASSFSRGHGYTF; V: TRBV5-1; size: many; J: TRBJ1-2; D: TRBD1
DNA: TGTGCCAGCAGTTCTAACAGGGTGGAGACCCAGTACTTC; CDR3: CASSSNRVETQYF; V: TRBV12-3/TRBV12-4; size: .; J: TRBJ2-5; D: .
DNA: TGTGCCAGCTCACCCGGGATCCTGGGAGGAGAGCAGTACTTC; CDR3: CASSPGILGGEQYF; V: TRBV18; size: many; J: TRBJ2-7; D: .
DNA: TGTGCCAGCAGTTTCGAGGCCCTGGGACAGTCTCCCTATGGCTACACCTTC; CDR3: CASSFEALGQSPYGYTF; V: TRBV12-3/TRBV12-4; size: many; J: TRBJ1-2; D: TRBD1
DNA: TGTGCCAGCAGCTTAGAACCGAGGGGCCCGCATTTATACGAGCAGTACTTC; CDR3: CASSLEPRGPHLYEQYF; V: TRBV7-4; size: .; J: TRBJ2-7; D: .
DNA: TGTGCCAGCAGCTGGGACGGCCGATACGAGCAGTACTTC; CDR3: CASSWDGRYEQYF; V: TRBV12-3/TRBV12-4; size: many; J: TRBJ2-7; D: .
DNA: TGTGCCAGCACCCGAACGGCCAGGGGAGATACGCAGTATTTT; CDR3: CASTRTARGDTQYF; V: TRBV28; size: .; J: TRBJ2-3; D: .